A selection of T cell receptor beta chains follows, all from one sample in a study of blood T cell repertoires in COVID-19. Sequencing used immunoSEQ multiplex PCR; TCRdb keeps in-frame clones, though not all of them. The table has over 150,000 clones, 70% to 90% seen once. Sequencing was done on a sample of peripheral blood. These receptors all stem from a man aged 45 to 65 with COVID-19, enrolled during active disease. Each CDR3 is given with its conserved first and last residue. The order of the fields is CDR3 protein, CDR3 DNA, clone size, V gene, J gene, D gene. The D gene is left open where the match is weak. Clone size is stated in some rows and not others, as once, few, many or a class when expanded.

CAPFGASGRPGELFF	TGCGCCCCCTTCGGGGCTAGCGGGAGACCCGGGGAGCTGTTTTTT	-	TRBV10-1	TRBJ2-2	TRBD2
CASRTGGAEAFF	TGTGCCAGCAGGACAGGGGGAGCTGAAGCTTTCTTT	-	TRBV2	TRBJ1-1	TRBD1
CASRPQGISGEQYF	TGTGCCAGCAGACCACAGGGTATCTCTGGAGAGCAGTACTTC	-	TRBV28	TRBJ2-7	-
CASSLANVPGQGNTIYF	TGCGCCAGCAGCTTGGCCAATGTCCCGGGACAGGGAAACACCATATATTTT	-	TRBV5-1	TRBJ1-3	TRBD1
CASSPPLRDLKETQYF	TGTGCCAGCTCACCGCCTCTCCGGGACTTAAAAGAGACCCAGTACTTC	-	TRBV18	TRBJ2-5	-
CASSELGGGQFLPHYDYYGYTF	TGTGCCAGCAGTGAACTTGGAGGGGGACAGTTCTTACCCCACTACGATTACTATGGCTACACCTTC	-	TRBV2	TRBJ1-2	TRBD1
CASSWTLGYGYTF	TGTGCCAGCAGTTGGACACTGGGCTATGGCTACACCTTC	-	TRBV6-5	TRBJ1-2	-
CASSIRVTSGTYTGANVLTF	TGTGCCAGTAGTATAAGGGTGACTAGCGGGACCTATACCGGGGCCAACGTCCTGACTTTC	few	TRBV19	TRBJ2-6	TRBD2
CASSVGRGQETQYF	TGTGCCAGCAGCGTAGGTAGAGGACAAGAGACCCAGTACTTC	-	TRBV9	TRBJ2-5	-
CASSQDTSGSSYNEQFF	TGCGCCAGCAGCCAAGATACTAGCGGGAGCTCCTACAATGAGCAGTTCTTC	-	TRBV4-3	TRBJ2-1	TRBD2
CAISGDGGAISYNEQFF	TGTGCCATCAGTGGGGACGGGGGGGCCATCTCCTACAATGAGCAGTTCTTC	-	TRBV10-3	TRBJ2-1	TRBD2
CASSGLAGPYEQYF	TGTGCCAGCAGCGGACTAGCGGGACCCTACGAGCAGTACTTC	-	TRBV27	TRBJ2-7	TRBD2
CASSSVLANEQFF	TGTGCCAGCAGTTCCGTCCTGGCCAATGAGCAGTTCTTC	-	TRBV27	TRBJ2-1	-
CAKQTSLAGEQYF	TGTGCCAAACAGACTAGCTTAGCGGGCGAGCAGTACTTC	-	TRBV6-5	TRBJ2-7	TRBD2
CASSPRQGQGYSNQPQHF	TGTGCCAGCAGTCCCCGACAGGGCCAAGGGTATAGCAATCAGCCCCAGCATTTT	-	TRBV27	TRBJ1-5	TRBD1
CSVSGRNNEQFF	TGCAGCGTTAGCGGAAGAAACAATGAGCAGTTCTTC	-	TRBV29-1	TRBJ2-1	-